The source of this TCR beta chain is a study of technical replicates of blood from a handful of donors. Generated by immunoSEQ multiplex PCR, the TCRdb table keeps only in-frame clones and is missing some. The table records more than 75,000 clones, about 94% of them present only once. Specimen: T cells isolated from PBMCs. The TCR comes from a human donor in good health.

The CDR3 DNA follows: TGTGCCTGGACGCGGGGGGCCGAAGCATATGGCTACACCTTC. Translated: CAWTRGAEAYGYTF. The J gene is TRBJ1-2, the V gene TRBV30; D perhaps matches TRBD1 (6 bases). V was pared by 4 bases and J by 5 bases, with 17 bases between. The CDR3 totals 14 residues. Germline V gene data show CDR1 as GTSNPN and CDR2 as SVGIG (reference sequence).